Each of the 2 T cell receptor beta chains below was sequenced from the same sample in a study of blood T cell repertoires in COVID-19. Sequencing was performed with immunoSEQ multiplex PCR; in TCRdb, only in-frame clones are kept and a portion is missing. Altogether 200,000 or so clones are present, about nine tenths being singletons, with the ten largest covering around 2.7%. The specimen was PBMCs or T cells enriched from blood (not recorded which). The receptors derive from a young woman who had recovered from COVID-19.

The gene calls are TRBV14 and TRBJ2-5; a possible D gene is TRBD1 (6 bases). Per germline, CDR1 SGHDN and CDR2 FVKESK. V was cut by 4 bases and J by 5 bases, with 17 bases left in between. The CDR3 contains 15 residues. CDR3 loop: CASSPRWNRVETQYF. The CDR3 DNA is TGTGCCAGCAGCCCTCGTTGGAACAGGGTGGAGACCCAGTACTTC.

The chain combines TRBV4-1 with TRBJ1-6, with TRBD1 matching 7 bases. The V segment lost 4 bases and the J segment 4 bases; nucleotides outside the gene matches: 10. Germline V CDR1 and CDR2: MGHRA, YSYEKL. The CDR3 is 17 residues long. CDR3 bases: TGCGCCAGCAGCCCCGTCCAGACAGGGAGTTATAATTCACCCCTCCACTTT. Translated, it gives CASSPVQTGSYNSPLHF.